Here is one TCR beta chain with its context. Repertoires were generated with immunoSEQ multiplex PCR, while TCRdb's copy carries only in-frame clones and drops some. The sample lists 490,000 or so clones, around nine tenths occurring once. Trimming stripped 6 bases from V and 2 bases from J, with 14 bases between. There are 16 residues in the CDR3. The germline V gene has CDR1 SNHLY and CDR2 FYNNEI. Participant-given clinical history determined each cohort assignment. These data originate in a study of blood T cell repertoires in COVID-19. As for the study in general: COVID-19 samples, acute and convalescent, were from the United States, Italy and Spain. Sample material is recorded as cDNA or gDNA derived from T cells, B-cell-depleted T cells, or PBMCs.

Sequencing input: PBMCs or T cells enriched from blood (not recorded which). This receptor was obtained from a woman in her sixties or seventies who had recovered from COVID-19. The chain recombines TRBV2 with TRBJ1-6; D may be TRBD1 (5 bases). CDR3 DNA: TGTGCCAGCAGGCCCTTTGGGGGGACCTATAATTCACCCCTCCACTTT. It specifies CASRPFGGTYNSPLHF.